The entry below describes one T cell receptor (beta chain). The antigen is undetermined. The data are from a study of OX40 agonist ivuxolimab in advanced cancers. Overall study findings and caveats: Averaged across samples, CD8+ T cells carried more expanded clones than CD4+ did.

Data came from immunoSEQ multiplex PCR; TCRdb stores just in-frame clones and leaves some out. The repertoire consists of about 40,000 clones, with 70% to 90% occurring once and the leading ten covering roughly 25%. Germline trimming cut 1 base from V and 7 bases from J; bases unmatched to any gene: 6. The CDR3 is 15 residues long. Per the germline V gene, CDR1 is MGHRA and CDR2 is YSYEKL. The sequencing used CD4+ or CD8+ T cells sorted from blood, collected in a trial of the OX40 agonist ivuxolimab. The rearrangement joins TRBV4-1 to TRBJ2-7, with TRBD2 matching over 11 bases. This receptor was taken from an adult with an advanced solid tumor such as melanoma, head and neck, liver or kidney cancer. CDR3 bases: TGCGCCAGCAGCCAAGTACTAGCGGGAGATGGGGAGCAGTACTTC. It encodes CASSQVLAGDGEQYF.